These 32 T cell receptor beta chains were sequenced from one sample in a study of blood T cell repertoires in COVID-19. Measured with immunoSEQ multiplex PCR; TCRdb has only the in-frame clones, and not every one. The sample contains more than 150,000 clones, roughly four fifths of which appear only once. Sequenced: peripheral blood. These receptors originate from a middle-aged woman with acute or convalescent COVID-19.

This clone appeared once. The J gene is TRBJ2-5, the V gene TRBV3-1 (or the pseudogene TRBV3-2); the D gene is possibly TRBD1 (7 bases). V lost 4 bases to trimming and J lost 1 base, with 10 bases between them. The germline gives CDR1 LGHDT, CDR2 YNNKEL (reference sequence). There are 14 residues in the CDR3. In DNA, the CDR3 is TGTGCCAGCAGCCCGCGGGACAGCCAAGAGACCCAGTACTTC. Translated: CASSPRDSQETQYF.

This clone was detected ten times or more. V and J are TRBV12-3 or TRBV12-4 and TRBJ1-5; D is ambiguous. Trimming left V 6 bases short and J 7 bases short, with 13 bases between. The length of the CDR3 is 13 residues. CDR3 in amino acids: CASRQNLLQPQHF. The CDR3 nucleotides are TGTGCCAGCAGACAGAACCTACTCCAGCCCCAGCATTTT.

This chain connects TRBV15 to TRBJ1-1; tentatively, D is TRBD1 (5 bases). Germline-derived CDR1 and CDR2 are LNHNV and YYDKDF (reference sequence). This CDR3 comprises 15 residues. Deletions cut 0 bases from V and 2 bases from J, with 10 bases between. CDR3 loop: CATSRDPGLNTEAFF. Written as DNA, the CDR3 is TGTGCCACCAGCAGAGATCCGGGACTTAACACTGAAGCTTTCTTT.

This clone occurred a few times. J is TRBJ1-4 and V is TRBV29-1, with D hard to call. The CDR3 has 13 residues. With 4 bases removed from V and 7 bases from J, the gap between germline ends came to 13 bases. The germline gives CDR1 SQVTM, CDR2 ANQGSEA. CDR3 coding DNA: TGCAGCGTTGGGCGGGAGGCGGGTGAAAAACTGTTTTTT. It yields the protein CSVGREAGEKLFF.

The chain links TRBV5-5 to TRBJ1-2; 7 nucleotides align to TRBD1. V trimming: 2 bases; J trimming: 4 bases; junction bases outside the gene matches: 8. Germline CDR1 is SGHKS and CDR2 is YYEKEE (reference sequence). The CDR3 has 15 residues. CDR3 loop: CASSLDGQDFYGYTF. Written as DNA, the CDR3 is TGTGCCAGCAGCTTAGACGGACAGGACTTCTATGGCTACACCTTC.

This rearrangement joins TRBV4-2 to TRBJ2-1; 9 nucleotides agree with TRBD1. Germline V gives CDR1 LGHNA, CDR2 YNFKEQ. The junction had 6 bases not matched to a gene; V was cut back by 1 base and J by 2 bases. This CDR3 is built from 17 residues. This CDR3 reads CASSQVSGTGTYNEQFF. The CDR3, as DNA: TGTGCCAGCAGCCAAGTATCCGGGACAGGGACCTACAATGAGCAGTTCTTC.

The V gene is TRBV5-1, the J gene TRBJ2-5; D is unresolved. Trimming removed 4 bases from V and 5 bases from J, with 12 bases in between. Looked up from germline, CDR1 is SGHRS and CDR2 is YFSETQ. The CDR3 sequence is 13 residues long. The CDR3 DNA reads as TGCGCCAGCAGCCCACTCTCCCCTGAGACCCAGTACTTC. This sequence encodes CASSPLSPETQYF.

The V gene is TRBV30, the J gene TRBJ1-5; tentative D call: TRBD1 (6 bases). Trimming cost V 0 bases and J 7 bases, with 10 bases left between them. This CDR3 has 13 amino acids. The V gene's germline CDR1 is GTSNPN and CDR2 SVGIG (reference sequence). CDR3 region: CAWSVQGYQPQHF. In DNA form, the CDR3 reads TGTGCCTGGAGTGTACAGGGTTACCAGCCCCAGCATTTT.

CDR3 loop: CASSYPTGPGTGELFF. The CDR3 DNA follows: TGTGCCAGCAGTTACCCGACAGGGCCGGGGACCGGGGAGCTGTTTTTT. The rearrangement uses TRBV6-6 and TRBJ2-2; 7 positions agree with TRBD1. Germline assignment: CDR1 MNHNY and CDR2 SVGAGI (reference sequence). There are 16 residues in the CDR3. V gave up 2 bases and J gave up 5 bases; unmatched junction bases: 8.

This chain uses TRBV19 with TRBJ1-4; D unresolved. Deletions cut 7 bases from V and 6 bases from J, with 6 bases between. This CDR3 has 11 residues. Germline V lookup: CDR1 LNHDA, CDR2 SQIVND (reference sequence). The CDR3 nucleotides read TGTGCCAGTACGCGGGATGAAAAACTGTTTTTT. The encoded protein is CASTRDEKLFF.

This rearrangement joins TRBV27 to TRBJ1-6; D gene uncertain. The CDR3 spans 12 residues. Trimming took 8 bases from V and 13 from J, leaving 15 bases between them. Looked up from germline, CDR1 is MNHEY and CDR2 is SMNVEV (reference sequence). This CDR3 reads CASSTAVAPLHF. In DNA, the CDR3 is TGTGCCAGCTCAACAGCGGTTGCGCCCCTCCACTTT.

The rearrangement joins TRBV5-1 to TRBJ2-7, with TRBD2 matching over 16 bases. V lost 4 bases, J lost 10 bases, and 8 bases stayed unmatched. CDR3 length equals 15 residues. Germline CDR1 and CDR2: SGHRS and YFSETQ. The chain's CDR3 is CASSLGTSGRAFQYF. In nucleotides, the CDR3 is TGCGCCAGCAGCCTCGGGACTAGCGGGAGGGCATTTCAGTACTTC. The full variable domain, its missing parts supplied by reference TRBV5-1 and TRBJ2-7, is KAGVTQTPRYLIKTRGQQVTLSCSPISGHRSVSWYQQTPGQGLQFLFEYFSETQRNKGNFPGRFSGRQFSNSRSEMNVSTLELGDSALYLCASSLGTSGRAFQYFGPGTRLTVT.

The chain links TRBV2 to TRBJ1-5; no reliable D call. Germline V lookup: CDR1 SNHLY, CDR2 FYNNEI. V was trimmed by 4 bases and J by 0 bases, leaving 7 bases between them. The CDR3 has 14 amino acids. The CDR3 is CASSGTYSNQPQHF. The CDR3 bases are TGTGCCAGCAGTGGGACTTATAGCAATCAGCCCCAGCATTTT.

V and J are TRBV5-4 and TRBJ2-7; TRBD1 matches at 7 bases. This CDR3 contains 15 residues. Germline CDR1 reads SGHNT; CDR2 reads YYREEE (reference sequence). The trim removed 0 bases at V and 4 bases at J, leaving 7 bases unmatched. CDR3 sequence reads: CASSLDGTVIYEQYF. CDR3 sequence (DNA): TGTGCCAGCAGCTTGGATGGGACAGTTATTTACGAGCAGTACTTC.

The V and J genes are TRBV19 and TRBJ2-6; D ambiguous. From germline, CDR1 is LNHDA and CDR2 SQIVND (reference sequence). CDR3 length equals 15 residues. Deletions cut 10 bases from V and 2 bases from J, with 15 bases between. The DNA for the CDR3 is TGTGCCACTTTAATCCCGGTGGCTGGGGCCAACGTCCTGACTTTC. Amino acids: CATLIPVAGANVLTF.

The rearrangement joins TRBV14 to TRBJ2-3; D ambiguous. Germline V lookup: CDR1 SGHDN, CDR2 FVKESK. Trimming shortened V by 1 base and J by 4 bases, and 3 bases separated the two germline ends. The CDR3 is 12 amino acids. The CDR3 here is CASSQVADTQYF. In nucleotides, the CDR3 is TGTGCCAGCAGCCAAGTAGCAGATACGCAGTATTTT. Together with reference TRBV14 and TRBJ2-3, the CDR3 gives the full variable domain: EAGVTQFPSHSVIEKGQTVTLRCDPISGHDNLYWYRRVMGKEIKFLLHFVKESKQDESGMPNNRFLAERTGGTYSTLKVQPAELEDSGVYFCASSQVADTQYFGPGTRLTVL.

The chain links TRBV27 to TRBJ1-1; no definite D call. This CDR3 region has 16 residues. The germline V gene encodes CDR1 MNHEY and CDR2 SMNVEV (reference sequence). Deletions cut 0 bases from V and 7 bases from J, with 18 bases between. CDR3 in DNA: TGTGCCAGCAGTTTATCTCCCGCTGCAGGTCGTAATGAAGCTTTCTTT. It is translated as CASSLSPAAGRNEAFF.

This chain uses TRBV4-2 with TRBJ2-7, with 7 bases matching TRBD2. V lost 1 base, J lost 4 bases, and 7 bases stayed unmatched. In germline, CDR1 is LGHNA, CDR2 YNFKEQ. The CDR3 has 15 amino acids. CDR3 nucleotide sequence: TGTGCCAGCAGCCAAGGGGCGGGAGTAAGTTACGAGCAGTACTTC. Its protein product is CASSQGAGVSYEQYF.

This CDR3 is CASSLGARNTQYF. The CDR3 bases are TGTGCCAGCAGTTTAGGCGCCAGGAATACGCAGTATTTT. J is TRBJ2-3 and V is TRBV28; D call uncertain. The length of the CDR3 is 13 residues. Trimming took off 2 bases at V and 7 bases at J, with 10 bases between the two ends. Germline V gives CDR1 MDHEN, CDR2 SYDVKM.

The chain employs TRBV7-3 and TRBJ1-1; D not certain. Trimming pared 0 bases from V and 4 bases from J, leaving 15 bases between. This CDR3 is built from 16 residues. CDR1 SGHTA and CDR2 FQGTGA come from the germline V gene. CDR3 nucleotide sequence: TGTGCCAGCAGCTTAACGTCCCGTCAGGATCCCACTGAAGCTTTCTTT. Translating it yields CASSLTSRQDPTEAFF.

This chain connects TRBV12-5 to TRBJ1-1; no clear D gene. Germline V CDR1 and CDR2: LGHNT, FRNRAP. V was trimmed by 7 bases and J by 1 base, leaving 7 bases between them. There are 12 residues in the CDR3. The CDR3 reads CASATGNTEAFF. For the CDR3, the DNA is TGTGCTAGTGCCACGGGGAACACTGAAGCTTTCTTT.

The chain uses TRBV4-1 and TRBJ1-5; D uncertain. Trimming removed 2 bases at V and 2 bases at J, with 10 bases between. Germline-derived CDR1 and CDR2 are MGHRA and YSYEKL. The CDR3 loop spans 15 amino acids. CDR3 region: CASSQLQLGNQPQHF. In nucleotides, the CDR3 is TGCGCCAGCAGCCAACTCCAGTTGGGCAATCAGCCCCAGCATTTT.

This clone was observed a single time. The chain uses TRBV7-8 and TRBJ2-7, with TRBD1 identical over 7 bases. J was trimmed by 1 base and V by 5 bases; bases with no gene match: 11. CDR1 SGHVS and CDR2 FQNEAQ come from the germline V gene. CDR3 length: 16 residues. This CDR3 reads CASSKHRDRKSYEQYF. The CDR3 nucleotides are TGTGCCAGCAGCAAACACCGGGACAGAAAATCCTACGAGCAGTACTTC.

This chain uses TRBV18 with TRBJ2-3; TRBD1 is a possible D gene (5 bases). Germline loops: CDR1 KGHSH, CDR2 LQKENI. The ends were cut back, 3 bases at V and 0 bases at J, with 10 bases in the middle. The CDR3 sequence is 15 residues long. The DNA for the CDR3 is TGTGCCAGCTCACCGGCCGGACATAGCACAGATACGCAGTATTTT. Translating it yields CASSPAGHSTDTQYF.

The chain is built from TRBV6-5 and TRBJ1-1, with TRBD1 as a possible D gene (6 bases). Trimming removed 6 bases at V and 0 bases at J, with 14 bases between. Germline CDR1 MNHEY, CDR2 SVGAGI. This CDR3 is 15 amino acids long. CDR3 region: CASSRRGGVNTEAFF. CDR3 nucleotides: TGTGCCAGCAGCCGGAGGGGGGGGGTGAACACTGAAGCTTTCTTT.

The chain combines TRBV24-1 with TRBJ1-2; D is perhaps TRBD1 (6 bases). This CDR3 spans 13 amino acids. Germline lookup yields CDR1 KGHDR and CDR2 SFDVKD. Trimming stripped 5 bases from V and 2 bases from J, with 8 bases between. Here the CDR3 DNA reads TGTGCCACCAGTGCGGACAGAAACTATGGCTACACCTTC. This encodes CATSADRNYGYTF.

J is TRBJ1-6 and V is TRBV4-1; the D gene is possibly TRBD1 (6 bases). Trimming pared 0 bases from V and 5 bases from J, leaving 14 bases between. CDR1 is MGHRA, CDR2 YSYEKL, per germline. The CDR3 covers 17 residues. The CDR3 loop is CASSQESAGANNSPLHF. CDR3 sequence (DNA): TGCGCCAGCAGCCAAGAGTCTGCAGGGGCAAATAATTCACCCCTCCACTTT.

The chain is built from TRBV3-1 (or the pseudogene TRBV3-2) and TRBJ2-5; weak D call: TRBD2 (5 bases). This CDR3 has 15 residues. Per germline, CDR1 LGHDT and CDR2 YNNKEL (reference sequence). The V end was cut by 0 bases, the J end by 4 bases, with 12 bases between. This CDR3 is CASSQEGSDLETQYF. The CDR3 bases are TGTGCCAGCAGCCAAGAAGGGAGTGATTTAGAGACCCAGTACTTC.

The chain has TRBV6-1 and TRBJ1-2; tentative D call: TRBD1 (6 bases). The CDR3 length is 20 residues. Trimming stripped 0 bases from V and 2 bases from J, with 25 bases between. Germline V gene data show CDR1 as MNHNS and CDR2 as SASEGT. The chain's CDR3 is CASSEALFSNRDTGNYGYTF. CDR3 in DNA: TGTGCCAGCAGTGAAGCGCTATTCTCCAACCGGGACACCGGAAACTATGGCTACACCTTC.

V is TRBV10-3 and J is TRBJ1-5; 10 bases map to TRBD1. CDR1 is ENHRY, CDR2 SYGVKD, per germline. This CDR3 is 14 amino acids long. J gave up 4 bases and V 8 bases, and 5 bases lay outside the gene matches. This CDR3 is CAISTDRGNQPQHF. The CDR3 DNA is TGTGCCATCTCGACGGACAGGGGGAATCAGCCCCAGCATTTT.

The V call is TRBV4-2, the J call TRBJ2-7; perhaps TRBD2 as D (6 bases). The CDR3 is 16 residues long. Trimming removed 0 bases from V and 3 bases from J, with 15 bases in between. Germline CDR1 LGHNA, CDR2 YNFKEQ. Here the CDR3 reads CASSQDMGTGGYEQYF. CDR3 coding DNA: TGTGCCAGCAGCCAAGATATGGGGACTGGGGGCTACGAGCAGTACTTC.

The chain couples TRBV6-5 to TRBJ2-5; 10 positions agree with TRBD1. The germline gives CDR1 MNHEY, CDR2 SVGAGI. V shed 0 bases, J shed 5 bases, and the junction held 6 bases outside the gene matches. The CDR3 is 16 amino acids. Here the CDR3 reads CASSYSIDRGRETQYF. The CDR3 bases are TGTGCCAGCAGTTACTCGATTGACAGGGGGCGGGAGACCCAGTACTTC.